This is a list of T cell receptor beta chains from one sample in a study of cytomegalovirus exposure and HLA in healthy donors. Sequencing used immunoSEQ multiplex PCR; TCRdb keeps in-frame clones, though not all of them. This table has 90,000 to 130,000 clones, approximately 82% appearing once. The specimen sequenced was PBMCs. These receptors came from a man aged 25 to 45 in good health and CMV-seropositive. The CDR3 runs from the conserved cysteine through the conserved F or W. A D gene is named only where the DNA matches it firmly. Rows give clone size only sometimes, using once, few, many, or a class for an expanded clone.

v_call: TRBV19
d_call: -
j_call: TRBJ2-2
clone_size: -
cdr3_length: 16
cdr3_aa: CASSTRAIRRTGELFF
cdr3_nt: TGTGCCAGTAGTACCAGGGCTATCAGGAGAACCGGGGAGCTGTTTTTT

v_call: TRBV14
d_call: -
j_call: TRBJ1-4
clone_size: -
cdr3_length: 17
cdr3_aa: CASSQDPPWQNNEKLFF
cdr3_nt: TGTGCCAGCAGCCAAGATCCACCGTGGCAGAATAATGAAAAACTGTTTTTT

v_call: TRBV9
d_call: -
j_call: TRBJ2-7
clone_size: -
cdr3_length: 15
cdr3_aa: CASSVAGTPNYEQYF
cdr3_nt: TGTGCCAGCAGCGTAGCCGGGACACCGAACTACGAGCAGTACTTC

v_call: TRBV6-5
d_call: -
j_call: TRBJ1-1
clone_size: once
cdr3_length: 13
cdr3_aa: CASSRAMNTEAFF
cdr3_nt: TGTGCCAGCAGTCGAGCGATGAACACTGAAGCTTTCTTT

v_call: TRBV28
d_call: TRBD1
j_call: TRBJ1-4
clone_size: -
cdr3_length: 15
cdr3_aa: CASRTTGAGNEKLFF
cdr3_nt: TGTGCCAGCAGAACAACAGGGGCCGGTAATGAAAAACTGTTTTTT

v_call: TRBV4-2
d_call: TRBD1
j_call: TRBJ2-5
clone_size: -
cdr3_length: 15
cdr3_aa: CASSQDGTAQETQYF
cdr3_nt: TGTGCCAGCAGCCAAGATGGGACAGCCCAAGAGACCCAGTACTTC

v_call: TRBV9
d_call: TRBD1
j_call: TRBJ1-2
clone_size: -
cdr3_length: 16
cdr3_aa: CASSVPRTGGDYGYTF
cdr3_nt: TGTGCCAGCAGCGTACCCCGGACAGGGGGCGACTATGGCTACACCTTC

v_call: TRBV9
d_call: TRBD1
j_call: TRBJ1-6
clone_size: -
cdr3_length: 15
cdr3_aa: CASSVGDRDNSPLHF
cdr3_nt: TGTGCCAGCAGCGTAGGGGACAGAGATAATTCACCCCTCCACTTT

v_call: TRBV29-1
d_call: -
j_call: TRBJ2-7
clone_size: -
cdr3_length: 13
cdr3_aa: CSVVTGHTYEQYF
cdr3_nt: TGCAGCGTTGTAACCGGACATACCTACGAGCAGTACTTC

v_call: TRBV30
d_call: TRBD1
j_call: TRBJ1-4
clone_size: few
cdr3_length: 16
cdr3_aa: CAWSSLLTGVQEKLFF
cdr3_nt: TGTGCCTGGAGTTCCCTCCTGACAGGGGTTCAAGAAAAACTGTTTTTT

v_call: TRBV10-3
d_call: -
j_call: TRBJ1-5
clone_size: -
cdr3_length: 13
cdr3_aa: CAISEGGGQPQHF
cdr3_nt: TGTGCCATCAGTGAGGGTGGAGGTCAGCCCCAGCATTTT

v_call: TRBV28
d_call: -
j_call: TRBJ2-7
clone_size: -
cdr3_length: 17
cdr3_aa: CASSLVRVEELGHEQYF
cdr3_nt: TGTGCCAGCAGTTTAGTTAGGGTCGAGGAATTGGGGCACGAGCAGTACTTC

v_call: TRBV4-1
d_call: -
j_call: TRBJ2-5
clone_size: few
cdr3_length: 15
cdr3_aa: CASSLRSGIQETQYF
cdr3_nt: TGCGCCAGCAGCCTGAGATCGGGGATCCAAGAGACCCAGTACTTC

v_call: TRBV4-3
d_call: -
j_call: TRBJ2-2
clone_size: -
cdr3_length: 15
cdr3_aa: CASSQGGTNTGELFF
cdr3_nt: TGCGCCAGCAGCCAAGGAGGAACGAACACCGGGGAGCTGTTTTTT

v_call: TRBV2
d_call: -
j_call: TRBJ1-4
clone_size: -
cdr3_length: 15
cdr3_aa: CASSRGFTTNEKLFF
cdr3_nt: TGTGCCAGCAGCAGGGGCTTTACAACTAATGAAAAACTGTTTTTT

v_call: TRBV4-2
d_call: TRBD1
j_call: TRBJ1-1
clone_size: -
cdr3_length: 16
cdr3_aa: CASSQELGGSGTEAFF
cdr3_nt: TGTGCCAGCAGCCAGGAGTTAGGGGGCTCGGGCACTGAAGCTTTCTTT

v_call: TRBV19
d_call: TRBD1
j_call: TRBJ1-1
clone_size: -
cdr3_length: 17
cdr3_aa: CASSIGRGRGVYTEAFF
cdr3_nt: TGTGCCAGTAGTATAGGAAGGGGGCGAGGGGTTTACACTGAAGCTTTCTTT

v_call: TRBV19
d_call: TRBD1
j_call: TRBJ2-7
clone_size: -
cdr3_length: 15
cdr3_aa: CASSGDRGPILEQYF
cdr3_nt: TGTGCCAGTAGTGGTGACAGGGGGCCGATCCTCGAGCAGTACTTC

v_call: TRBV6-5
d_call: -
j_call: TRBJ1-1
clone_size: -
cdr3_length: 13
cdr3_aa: CASSPMRNTEAFF
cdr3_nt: TGTGCCAGCAGTCCGATGAGGAACACTGAAGCTTTCTTT

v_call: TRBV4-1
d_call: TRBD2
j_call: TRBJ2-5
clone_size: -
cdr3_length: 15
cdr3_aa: CASSYVAGGRETQYF
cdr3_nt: TGCGCCAGCAGCTATGTGGCGGGGGGGCGGGAGACCCAGTACTTC

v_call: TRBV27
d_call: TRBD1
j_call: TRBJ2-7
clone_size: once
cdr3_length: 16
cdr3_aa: CASSTAGTGPSRGQYF
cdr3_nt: TGTGCCAGCAGTACGGCCGGGACAGGCCCCTCGCGGGGGCAGTACTTC

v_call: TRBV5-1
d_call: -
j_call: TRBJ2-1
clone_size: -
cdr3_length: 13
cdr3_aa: CASSLSGYNEQFF
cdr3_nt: TGCGCCAGCAGCTTGAGCGGCTACAATGAGCAGTTCTTC

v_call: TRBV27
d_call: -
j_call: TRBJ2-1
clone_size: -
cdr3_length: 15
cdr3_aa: CASSLGPPLVNEQFF
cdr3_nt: TGTGCCAGCAGTTTAGGTCCTCCCCTAGTCAATGAGCAGTTCTTC

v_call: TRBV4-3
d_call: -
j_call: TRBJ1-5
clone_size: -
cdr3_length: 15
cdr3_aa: CASSQDGGDGQPQHF
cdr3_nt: TGCGCCAGCAGCCAAGATGGAGGGGACGGCCAGCCCCAGCATTTT

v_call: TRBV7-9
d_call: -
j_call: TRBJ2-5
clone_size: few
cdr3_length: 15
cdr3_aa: CASSSAWQAIETQYF
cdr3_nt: TGTGCCAGCAGCTCAGCCTGGCAGGCGATTGAGACCCAGTACTTC

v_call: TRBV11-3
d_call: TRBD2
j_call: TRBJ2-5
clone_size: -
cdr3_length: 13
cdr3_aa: CASSITSGETQYF
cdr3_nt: TGTGCCAGCAGCATAACTAGCGGAGAGACCCAGTACTTC

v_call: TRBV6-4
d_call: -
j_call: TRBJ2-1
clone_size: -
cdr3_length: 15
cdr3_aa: CASRAAGLPNNEQFF
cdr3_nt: TGTGCCAGCAGGGCAGCGGGTTTGCCCAACAATGAGCAGTTCTTC

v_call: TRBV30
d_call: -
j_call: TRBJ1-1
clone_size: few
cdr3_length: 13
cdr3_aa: CAWSPIPRTEAFF
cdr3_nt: TGTGCCTGGAGCCCAATACCGCGGACTGAAGCTTTCTTT

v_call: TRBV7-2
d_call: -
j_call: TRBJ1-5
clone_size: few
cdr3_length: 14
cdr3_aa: CASSLEAGVQPQHF
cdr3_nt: TGTGCCAGCAGCTTAGAGGCAGGGGTGCAGCCCCAGCATTTT

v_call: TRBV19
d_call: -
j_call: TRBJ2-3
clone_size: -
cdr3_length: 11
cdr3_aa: CASSPGDTQYF
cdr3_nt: TGTGCCAGTAGCCCGGGGGATACGCAGTATTTT

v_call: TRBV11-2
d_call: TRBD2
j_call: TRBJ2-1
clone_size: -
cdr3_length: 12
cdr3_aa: CASSTGGNEQFF
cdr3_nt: TGTGCCAGCAGCACGGGGGGGAATGAGCAGTTCTTC

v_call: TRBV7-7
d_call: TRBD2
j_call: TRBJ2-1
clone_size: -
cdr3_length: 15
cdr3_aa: CASSRLAGGANEQFF
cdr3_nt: TGTGCTAGCAGCCGACTAGCGGGGGGAGCGAATGAGCAGTTCTTC

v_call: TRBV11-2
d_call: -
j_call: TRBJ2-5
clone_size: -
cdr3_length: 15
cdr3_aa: CASSFLSPSVETQYF
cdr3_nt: TGTGCCAGCAGCTTCCTTTCGCCGAGCGTAGAGACCCAGTACTTC

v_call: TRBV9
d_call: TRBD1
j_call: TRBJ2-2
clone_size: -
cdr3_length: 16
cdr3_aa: CASSVKPGQGAGELFF
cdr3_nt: TGTGCCAGCAGCGTCAAACCGGGACAGGGTGCCGGGGAGCTGTTTTTT

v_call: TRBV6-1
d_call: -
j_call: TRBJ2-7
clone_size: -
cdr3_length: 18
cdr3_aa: CASSETGRGAIGSYEQYF
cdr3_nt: TGTGCCAGCAGTGAGACAGGCCGGGGAGCGATCGGCTCCTACGAGCAGTACTTC

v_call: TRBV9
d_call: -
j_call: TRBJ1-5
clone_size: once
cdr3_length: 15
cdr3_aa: CASSVGGDSNQPQHF
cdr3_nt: TGTGCCAGCAGCGTAGGGGGAGACAGCAATCAGCCCCAGCATTTT

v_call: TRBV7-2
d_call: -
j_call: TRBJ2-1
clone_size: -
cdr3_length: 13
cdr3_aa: CASSLDVNNEQFF
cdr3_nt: TGTGCCAGCAGCTTAGATGTAAACAATGAGCAGTTCTTC

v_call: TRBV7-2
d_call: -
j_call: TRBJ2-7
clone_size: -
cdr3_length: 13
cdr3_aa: CASRGGPNYEQYF
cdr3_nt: TGTGCCAGCAGGGGGGGGCCTAACTACGAGCAGTACTTC

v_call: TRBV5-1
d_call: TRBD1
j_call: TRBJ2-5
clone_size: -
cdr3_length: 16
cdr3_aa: CASSSANRGVGETQYF
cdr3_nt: TGCGCCAGCAGCTCAGCTAACAGGGGAGTAGGAGAGACCCAGTACTTC

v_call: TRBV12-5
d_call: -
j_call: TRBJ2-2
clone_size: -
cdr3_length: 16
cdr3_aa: CASGLDGTLNTGELFF
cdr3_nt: TGTGCTAGTGGTTTGGACGGGACATTGAACACCGGGGAGCTGTTTTTT